This T cell receptor (beta chain) stems from a study of neurological immune-mediated disorders. TCRdb itself ran the 5' RACE reads through MiXCR, one entry per CDR3 protein. The sample yields more than 40,000 distinct CDR3 sequences, 2.5% to 3.5% seen once. Trimming cost V 5 bases and J 1 base, with 11 bases left between them. The CDR3 consists of 14 residues. Germline V gene data show CDR1 as DFQATT and CDR2 as SNEGSKA (reference sequence). Many counts were recorded for this clonotype. What was sequenced was PBMCs. The chain carries TRBV20-1 and TRBJ2-2, with no clear D. The sequence derives from a woman in her forties or fifties with multiple sclerosis. CDR3: CSASRKGNTGELFF. Written as DNA, the CDR3 is TGCAGTGCTTCACGTAAGGGGAACACCGGGGAGCTGTTTTTT.